One and the same sample provided the 20 T cell receptor beta chains below, sequenced in a study of shared clonotypes between healthy human individuals. Only in-frame clones appear in the TCRdb table, and some are missing; sequencing was by immunoSEQ multiplex PCR. The sample has 2 million to 3 million clones; roughly 93% are singletons. Material for sequencing was naive CD4+ T cells from PBMCs. Subset reported: CD45RA+ positively selected. Every receptor here comes from a man between 18 and 29 years old in good health. Some clones in this sample may be carry-over from other donors' samples.

The genes are TRBV28 and TRBJ2-1; TRBD2 is a possible D gene (5 bases). CDR1 is MDHEN and CDR2 is SYDVKM in the germline V gene. V was shortened by 2 bases and J by 6 bases, with 11 bases between the two germline ends. The CDR3 contains 14 residues. For the CDR3, the DNA is TGTGCCAGCAGTTTAAGGACGGGAAGCAATGAGCAGTTCTTC. As protein: CASSLRTGSNEQFF.

The chain joins TRBV4-3 to TRBJ1-4, with 8 bases identical to TRBD1. V shed 3 bases, J shed 6 bases, and the junction held 6 bases outside the gene matches. CDR3 length: 15 amino acids. Looked up from germline, CDR1 is LGHNA and CDR2 is YSLEER. The CDR3 region has the DNA TGCGCCAGCAGCCAGGAACAGGGGGAGGATGAAAAACTGTTTTTT. Encoded protein: CASSQEQGEDEKLFF.

This clone has more than one count but fewer than ten. The chain has TRBV19 and TRBJ1-1; possibly TRBD1 for D (5 bases). CDR3 length: 13 residues. Trimming pared 7 bases from V and 0 bases from J, leaving 9 bases between. Per germline, CDR1 LNHDA and CDR2 SQIVND (reference sequence). The CDR3 region has the DNA TGTGCCAGTACTCAGGGCATGAACACTGAAGCTTTCTTT. The encoded protein is CASTQGMNTEAFF.

This clone was found a few times. V usage is TRBV2 and J usage is TRBJ1-1; unclear D gene. V lost 1 base and J lost 5, with 8 bases in between. The CDR3 spans 13 residues. Germline CDR1 is SNHLY and CDR2 is FYNNEI. The CDR3 DNA is TGTGCCAGCAGTGAAGGTGCCAAGACTGAAGCTTTCTTT. Its protein product is CASSEGAKTEAFF. Together with reference TRBV2 and TRBJ1-1, the CDR3 gives the full variable domain: EPEVTQTPSHQVTQMGQEVILRCVPISNHLYFYWYRQILGQKVEFLVSFYNNEISEKSEIFDDQFSVERPDGSNFTLKIRSTKLEDSAMYFCASSEGAKTEAFFGQGTRLTVV.

Remarks on this clone: Different DNA sequences within this sample yield the same CDR3. The chain has TRBV9 and TRBJ1-1, with 7 nucleotides matching TRBD1. The germline gives CDR1 SGDLS, CDR2 YYNGEE. The length of the CDR3 is 14 residues. Trimming cost V 2 bases and J 2 bases; bases outside gene matches: 3. In DNA form, the CDR3 reads TGTGCCAGCAGCGTCACAGGGGCCAACACTGAAGCTTTCTTT. It translates to CASSVTGANTEAFF.

The chain uses TRBV6-5 and TRBJ1-5; D is possibly TRBD1 (5 bases). From germline, CDR1 is MNHEY and CDR2 SVGAGI. Trimming left V 2 bases short and J 6 bases short, with 11 bases between. The CDR3 consists of 14 residues. The CDR3 sequence is CASSYRPGVQPQHF. CDR3 coding DNA: TGTGCCAGCAGTTACAGGCCGGGGGTTCAGCCCCAGCATTTT.

The chain recombines TRBV5-4 with TRBJ1-6; 9 bases are shared with TRBD1. CDR1 and CDR2 from the germline V gene are SGHNT and YYREEE (reference sequence). The CDR3 spans 16 residues. V was clipped by 2 bases and J by 8 bases; unmatched bases: 8. The chain's CDR3 is CASSFTGTGLDSPLHF. In nucleotides, the CDR3 is TGTGCCAGCAGCTTTACCGGGACAGGGCTTGATTCACCCCTCCACTTT.

This rearrangement joins TRBV9 to TRBJ2-2; no definite D call. This CDR3 region has 15 residues. Germline assignment: CDR1 SGDLS and CDR2 YYNGEE. V lost 0 bases to trimming and J lost 0 bases, with 6 bases between them. The CDR3 reads CASSVGYTNTGELFF. In nucleotides, the CDR3 is TGTGCCAGCAGCGTAGGGTATACGAACACCGGGGAGCTGTTTTTT.

This chain joins TRBV19 and TRBJ1-2, with D tentatively TRBD1 (5 bases). The germline gives CDR1 LNHDA, CDR2 SQIVND (reference sequence). V lost 1 base, J lost 8 bases, and 14 bases lay in between. The CDR3 is made up of 14 amino acids. CDR3 protein: CASSIAGTYGGYTF. The CDR3 DNA is TGTGCCAGTAGTATAGCCGGGACCTATGGGGGCTACACCTTC.

V is TRBV29-1 and J is TRBJ2-3; 11 positions agree with TRBD2. Looked up from germline, CDR1 is SQVTM and CDR2 is ANQGSEA. V lost 3 bases, J lost 0 bases, and 2 bases stayed unmatched. CDR3 length: 15 amino acids. CDR3 coding DNA: TGCAGCGTTGATTTAGCGGGAGGGAGCACAGATACGCAGTATTTT. The encoded protein is CSVDLAGGSTDTQYF.

The chain combines TRBV9 with TRBJ2-7, with a tentative D call TRBD1 (5 bases). The V gene's germline CDR1 is SGDLS and CDR2 YYNGEE. V was trimmed by 3 bases and J by 3 bases, leaving 19 bases between them. This CDR3 spans 16 amino acids. The CDR3 is CASSGGPGQGIYEQYF. CDR3 nucleotides: TGTGCCAGCAGCGGGGGCCCTGGGCAGGGAATCTACGAGCAGTACTTC.

The V and J genes are TRBV5-6 and TRBJ1-2; tentative D call: TRBD1 (6 bases). The CDR3 has 14 amino acids. Trimming stripped 5 bases from V and 1 base from J, with 12 bases between. Germline V gives CDR1 SGHDT, CDR2 YYEEEE. The CDR3 loop reads CASRPGHRNYGYTF. The DNA for the CDR3 is TGTGCCAGCAGACCGGGACACCGTAACTATGGCTACACCTTC.

The chain couples TRBV5-1 to TRBJ2-6; D uncertain. The V end lost 5 bases, the J end lost 0 bases, and 6 bases lay between the germline ends. This CDR3 contains 14 residues. The germline V gene has CDR1 SGHRS and CDR2 YFSETQ. The chain's CDR3 is CASRQDSGANVLTF. In nucleotides, the CDR3 is TGCGCCAGCAGGCAGGACTCTGGGGCCAACGTCCTGACTTTC.

A note on this clone: The germline gene is not matched at one end of the junction; a read error may be the cause. The genes are TRBV20-1 and TRBJ1-1; TRBD1 might be the D (5 bases). Germline CDR1 and CDR2: DFQATT and SNEGSKA (reference sequence). This CDR3 region has 9 residues. CDR3 sequence reads: CSAREGETF. For the CDR3, the DNA is TGCAGTGCTAGAGAGGGGGAGACTTTT.

The chain joins TRBV25-1 to TRBJ1-2; perhaps TRBD1 as D (5 bases). The CDR3 contains 15 residues. V lost 3 bases, J lost 6 bases, and 17 bases lay in between. The germline gives CDR1 MGHDK, CDR2 SYGVNS. The CDR3 region has the DNA TGTGCCAGCAGTGAGCTAGGGACGGCGTTGGATGGCTACACCTTC. It codes for CASSELGTALDGYTF.

The rearrangement joins TRBV7-9 to TRBJ2-1; 9 nucleotides agree with TRBD2. The trim removed 5 bases at V and 0 bases at J, leaving 11 bases unmatched. Germline values: CDR1 SEHNR, CDR2 FQNEAQ (reference sequence). The CDR3 loop spans 18 amino acids. CDR3 sequence (DNA): TGTGCCAGCAGCCTGACTAGCGGAAACTCTAACTCCTACAATGAGCAGTTCTTC. This translates into CASSLTSGNSNSYNEQFF.

The J gene is TRBJ2-3, the V gene TRBV5-1, with D maybe TRBD2 (6 bases). V was shortened by 0 bases and J by 1 base, with 12 bases between the two germline ends. Per germline, CDR1 SGHRS and CDR2 YFSETQ. There are 16 residues in the CDR3. CDR3 in DNA: TGCGCCAGCAGCTTGGCCGTCTCTAGCGGCACAGATACGCAGTATTTT. Protein: CASSLAVSSGTDTQYF.

The CDR3: CASSRLAGGGYNEQFF. Here the CDR3 DNA reads TGTGCCAGCAGTAGACTAGCGGGAGGTGGGTACAATGAGCAGTTCTTC. The chain uses TRBV27 and TRBJ2-1, with TRBD2 matching 13 bases. This CDR3 has 16 residues. CDR1 is MNHEY, CDR2 SMNVEV, per germline (reference sequence). V shed 5 bases, J shed 4 bases, and the junction held 5 bases outside the gene matches.

This chain links TRBV29-1 with TRBJ1-1, with 7 bases aligning to TRBD1. The CDR3 consists of 13 residues. With 7 bases clipped from V and 2 bases from J, the junction kept 7 bases outside the gene matches. Germline CDR1 is SQVTM and CDR2 is ANQGSEA. This chain's CDR3 is CSEWDSPNTEAFF. The CDR3 DNA follows: TGCAGCGAATGGGACAGCCCTAACACTGAAGCTTTCTTT.

The V gene is TRBV5-6, the J gene TRBJ1-1; D unresolved. Germline V gene data show CDR1 as SGHDT and CDR2 as YYEEEE. The CDR3 is 15 amino acids. V was pared by 1 base and J by 1 base, with 11 bases between. The CDR3 is CASSLILPGNTEAFF. CDR3 sequence (DNA): TGTGCCAGCAGCTTGATTCTACCGGGGAACACTGAAGCTTTCTTT.